This TCR beta chain was obtained from a study of T-cell reconstitution after alpha-beta-depleted transplantation in children. Study-wide results and limits: By about two months after transplant, alpha-beta T cells reportedly arose from several hundred graft clones that had expanded.

This clonotype was found many times. Its target is unknown. The V gene lost 1 base and the J gene lost 2 bases, with 7 bases spanning the gap. This CDR3 spans 14 amino acids. Unique molecular identifiers were built into the TCRbeta library. TCRdb reanalysed the PCR reads using MiXCR and keeps one entry per CDR3 protein. The sample has hundreds of thousands of distinct CDR3 sequences; 11% are singletons. The chain carries TRBV12-3 or TRBV12-4 and TRBJ2-3; D call uncertain. The TCR originated in a male patient between 2 and 10 years old who had a stem cell transplant for chronic granulomatous disease, so the T cells may come from the graft donor. The sequencing here drew on peripheral blood, taken 180 days after TCRalphabeta/CD19-depleted stem cell transplant. The DNA for the CDR3 is TGTGCCAGCAGTTTAGTGCCCCACACAGATACGCAGTATTTT. Translated: CASSLVPHTDTQYF.